Shown below are 13 T cell receptor beta chains from a single sample sequenced in a study of blood T cell repertoires in COVID-19. Assay: immunoSEQ multiplex PCR; the TCRdb copy retains only in-frame clones and omits some. The repertoire holds about 180,000 clones, with roughly 80% as singletons. The specimen sequenced was PBMCs or T cells enriched from blood (not recorded which). The receptors shown here come from a woman aged 40-49 years with acute COVID-19.

The J gene is TRBJ2-7, the V gene TRBV24-1, with 12 bases identical to TRBD2. The CDR3 runs 18 residues. V lost 0 bases to trimming and J lost 5 bases; unmatched junction nucleotides: 10. Germline V gene sequence: CDR1 KGHDR, CDR2 SFDVKD. CDR3 in amino acids: CATSDLQALAGGPHEQYV. The DNA for the CDR3 is TGTGCCACCAGTGATTTGCAGGCCCTAGCGGGAGGGCCGCACGAGCAGTACGTC.

The chain employs TRBV19 and TRBJ1-2; 9 nucleotides match TRBD1. Germline V gene sequence: CDR1 LNHDA, CDR2 SQIVND (reference sequence). The CDR3 length is 17 residues. The V segment lost 5 bases and the J segment 1 base; nucleotides outside the gene matches: 11. Here the CDR3 DNA reads TGTGCCAGTAGTCCCCTACAGGGGGCGCGACTTAACTATGGCTACACCTTC. Its protein is CASSPLQGARLNYGYTF.

V gene TRBV6-5 combines with J gene TRBJ1-3, with 7 nucleotides matching TRBD1. The CDR3 loop spans 14 amino acids. V shed 6 bases and J 2 bases; nucleotides not matched to a gene: 4. CDR1 is MNHEY, CDR2 SVGAGI, per germline. The CDR3 region is CASRGDRAGNTIYF. CDR3 sequence (DNA): TGTGCCAGCAGGGGGGACAGAGCTGGAAACACCATATATTTT.

Points on this clone: Other DNA variants within this sample encode the same CDR3. The CDR3 DNA follows: TGTGCCTGGAGTTGGCAGGGAGGTGAAAAACTGTTTTTT. Protein product: CAWSWQGGEKLFF. This chain uses TRBV30 with TRBJ1-4; tentative D call: TRBD1 (5 bases). Per germline, CDR1 GTSNPN and CDR2 SVGIG (reference sequence). Trimming removed 2 bases at V and 7 bases at J, with 11 bases between. This CDR3 has 13 amino acids.

The chain links TRBV12-5 to TRBJ2-7; 7 bases agree with TRBD2. CDR1 LGHNT and CDR2 FRNRAP come from the germline V gene. Trimming at V came to 1 base and at J to 5 bases, leaving 8 bases not matched to a gene. This CDR3 spans 15 amino acids. CDR3 sequence reads: CASGLGGGRDHEQYF. The CDR3 DNA is TGTGCTAGTGGTTTGGGGGGCGGGAGAGACCACGAGCAGTACTTC.

The J gene is TRBJ2-7, the V gene TRBV6-6, with 9 bases aligning to TRBD2. Looked up from germline, CDR1 is MNHNY and CDR2 is SVGAGI (reference sequence). V trimming: 6 bases; J trimming: 0 bases; junction bases outside the gene matches: 9. This CDR3 has 16 residues. The CDR3 loop is CASSPSGLAHSYEQYF. CDR3 sequence (DNA): TGTGCCAGCAGCCCATCTGGACTAGCGCACTCCTACGAGCAGTACTTC.

This chain links TRBV15 with TRBJ1-1, with D perhaps matching TRBD1 (6 bases). Trimming removed 0 bases at V and 10 bases at J, with 15 bases between. The germline V gene has CDR1 LNHNV and CDR2 YYDKDF (reference sequence). This CDR3 has 14 amino acids. CDR3 DNA: TGTGCCACCAGCAGAGATCGAAAGGCAGGGGCAGCTTTCTTT. It encodes CATSRDRKAGAAFF.

This chain links TRBV5-1 with TRBJ1-1; D not certain. Germline-derived CDR1 and CDR2 are SGHRS and YFSETQ. The V end was cut by 4 bases, the J end by 6 bases, with 19 bases between. CDR3 length equals 15 residues. DNA of the CDR3: TGCGCCAGCAGCCTTAGATCAGGCTTGAGCCCTGAAGCTTTCTTT. Translated, it gives CASSLRSGLSPEAFF.

This clone was observed once. This chain links TRBV7-9 with TRBJ1-1; a weak D match, TRBD1 (5 bases). The germline gives CDR1 SEHNR, CDR2 FQNEAQ (reference sequence). Trimming cost V 5 bases and J 11 bases, with 12 bases left between them. CDR3 length: 11 amino acids. The CDR3 reads CASSPGEVAFF. The CDR3 nucleotides are TGTGCCAGCAGCCCGGGGGAGGTGGCTTTCTTT.

This clone showed up just once. CDR3 nucleotides: TGTGCCAGCAGTTTTCCTAGCGGGGAGGCCTACGAGCAGTACGTC. Amino acid sequence: CASSFPSGEAYEQYV. The rearrangement joins TRBV27 to TRBJ2-7, with 9 bases matching TRBD2. Germline CDR1 MNHEY, CDR2 SMNVEV (reference sequence). CDR3 length: 15 residues. V was clipped by 3 bases and J by 2 bases; unmatched bases: 5.

The chain links TRBV13 to TRBJ2-3, with a possible D match to TRBD2 (6 bases). Germline assignment: CDR1 PRHDT and CDR2 FYEKMQ (reference sequence). This CDR3 spans 17 amino acids. V gave up 4 bases and J gave up 5 bases, with 22 bases separating them. The CDR3 bases are TGTGCCAGCAGCTGTACGGAGTGCGGGGCGGGGCGAGATACGCAGTATTTT. This gives the protein CASSCTECGAGRDTQYF.

The chain has TRBV19 and TRBJ1-1; 8 bases fit TRBD1. CDR1 LNHDA and CDR2 SQIVND come from the germline V gene (reference sequence). This CDR3 has 15 amino acids. After removal of 8 bases from V and 2 bases from J, the junction contained 10 bases not matched to a gene. DNA of the CDR3: TGTGCCAGTCGCGATCGGACAGGGAAAAACACTGAAGCTTTCTTT. It yields the protein CASRDRTGKNTEAFF.

The chain uses TRBV27 and TRBJ2-3; 8 bases agree with TRBD2. The germline gives CDR1 MNHEY, CDR2 SMNVEV (reference sequence). The junction had 14 bases not matched to a gene; V was cut back by 3 bases and J by 6 bases. This CDR3 has 17 residues. CDR3 coding DNA: TGTGCCAGCAGTTTTTTACAGTCCGGGAGGGCGGCCGATACGCAGTATTTT. Amino acid sequence: CASSFLQSGRAADTQYF.